One and the same sample provided the 30 T cell receptor beta chains below, sequenced in a study of T cell responses to AZD1222 COVID-19 vaccine. Method: immunoSEQ multiplex PCR; TCRdb's copy keeps in-frame clones and lacks some. The sample consists of about 120,000 clones, roughly 86% of them appearing once. This specimen consisted of peripheral blood, obtained 28 days after the second AZD1222 dose. All receptors come from an adult who received the AZD1222 COVID-19 vaccine.

The genes are TRBV5-1 and TRBJ2-7, with 8 bases identical to TRBD1. Germline V gene sequence: CDR1 SGHRS, CDR2 YFSETQ. V gave up 4 bases and J gave up 0 bases; unmatched junction bases: 12. The CDR3 runs 17 residues. CDR3 coding DNA: TGCGCCAGCAGCCAACCCGGACAGGGAGGATACTCCTACGAGCAGTACTTC. This gives the protein CASSQPGQGGYSYEQYF.

This chain uses TRBV6-1 with TRBJ1-2; 8 nucleotides line up with TRBD1. V shed 2 bases, J shed 8 bases, and the junction held 13 bases outside the gene matches. Per the germline V gene, CDR1 is MNHNS and CDR2 is SASEGT. The CDR3 extends over 16 amino acids. CDR3 coding DNA: TGTGCCAGCAGTGAACCTCTTAGAGGCAGGGGGCGAGGCTACACCTTC. Its protein is CASSEPLRGRGRGYTF.

The CDR3 protein is CASSPTGGFSYEQYF. The CDR3 region has the DNA TGTGCCAGCTCACCTACGGGCGGGTTTTCCTACGAGCAGTACTTC. This chain joins TRBV18 and TRBJ2-7, with D possibly being TRBD2 (5 bases). The V end was cut by 3 bases, the J end by 1 base, with 13 bases between. The germline gives CDR1 KGHSH, CDR2 LQKENI. The CDR3 consists of 15 residues.

This chain joins TRBV6-2 or TRBV6-3 and TRBJ1-2; the D is unclear. V lost 5 bases and J 4 bases, leaving 17 bases between the germline ends. CDR1 and CDR2 (germline): MNHEY, SVGEGT. The CDR3 contains 15 residues. The CDR3 loop reads CASSRPGLFGYGYTF. The CDR3 DNA follows: TGTGCCAGCAGTCGCCCGGGCCTCTTCGGCTATGGCTACACCTTC.

The rearrangement links TRBV27 to TRBJ1-1, with D perhaps matching TRBD1 (6 bases). The germline CDR1 and CDR2 sequences are MNHEY and SMNVEV (reference sequence). The CDR3 loop spans 13 amino acids. V was cut by 8 bases and J by 6 bases, with 16 bases left in between. The chain's CDR3 is CASGQGNPPEAFF. The CDR3, as DNA: TGTGCCAGCGGTCAGGGGAACCCTCCTGAAGCTTTCTTT.

The chain carries TRBV6-5 and TRBJ2-7; TRBD1 aligns across 9 bases. The CDR3 is 13 residues long. Trimming took 4 bases from V and 6 from J; bases not matched to a gene: 4. Per the germline V gene, CDR1 is MNHEY and CDR2 is SVGAGI. CDR3 amino acids: CASSLQGALEQYF. CDR3 in DNA: TGTGCCAGCAGTTTACAGGGGGCCCTCGAGCAGTACTTC.

This clone was recorded only once. The V call is TRBV11-1, the J call TRBJ1-1, with a possible D match to TRBD1 (6 bases). The germline gives CDR1 SGHAT, CDR2 FQDESV (reference sequence). This CDR3 contains 15 residues. The V gene lost 5 bases and the J gene lost 3 bases, with 16 bases spanning the gap. DNA for the CDR3: TGTGCCAGCAGCCTCAACACAGGGTGGGACACTGAAGCTTTCTTT. It translates to CASSLNTGWDTEAFF.

The V call is TRBV12-3 or TRBV12-4, the J call TRBJ2-2; D not certain. The CDR3 is made up of 12 amino acids. Trimming shortened V by 1 base and J by 8 bases, and 5 bases separated the two germline ends. The CDR3 nucleotides are TGTGCCAGCAGTTTAGTATTTGGGGAGCTGTTTTTT. Protein sequence: CASSLVFGELFF.

V usage is TRBV5-6 and J usage is TRBJ1-1, with D possibly being TRBD1 (5 bases). Germline loops: CDR1 SGHDT, CDR2 YYEEEE. V was pared by 0 bases and J by 1 base, with 13 bases between. The CDR3 loop spans 16 amino acids. The CDR3 DNA reads as TGTGCCAGCAGCTTGGCGGGGGGTTCAGGGAACACTGAAGCTTTCTTT. Protein sequence: CASSLAGGSGNTEAFF.

The chain links TRBV6-1 to TRBJ1-2; D is perhaps TRBD1 (6 bases). V lost 2 bases, J lost 8 bases, and 15 bases lay in between. CDR1 and CDR2 from the germline V gene are MNHNS and SASEGT. This CDR3 comprises 14 residues. The CDR3, as DNA: TGTGCCAGCAGTGAAAACTCAGGGGCTAGGGGCTACACCTTC. It translates to CASSENSGARGYTF.

The chain links TRBV27 to TRBJ2-2, with D unresolved. Germline V gene sequence: CDR1 MNHEY, CDR2 SMNVEV (reference sequence). The CDR3 spans 17 residues. Between the trimmed V and J ends, which lost 2 bases and 0 bases, there was a span of 13 bases. The CDR3 nucleotides are TGTGCCAGCAGTTTAACAGACTTTTACGCGAACACCGGGGAGCTGTTTTTT. It codes for CASSLTDFYANTGELFF.

The rearrangement links TRBV7-6 to TRBJ1-5; 7 bases are a match to TRBD1. Germline CDR1 reads SGHVS; CDR2 reads FNYEAQ. V was clipped by 5 bases and J by 4 bases; unmatched bases: 5. The CDR3 sequence is 14 residues long. The CDR3 nucleotides read TGTGCCAGCAGCATGACAGGGATGAATCAGCCCCAGCATTTT. Its translation: CASSMTGMNQPQHF. Full variable domain (rest looked up from reference TRBV7-6 and TRBJ1-5): GAGVSQSPRYKVTKRGQDVALRCDPISGHVSLYWYRQALGQGPEFLTYFNYEAQQDKSGLPNDRFSAERPEGSISTLTIQRTEQRDSAMYRCASSMTGMNQPQHFGDGTRLSIL.

This clone was seen once. The V gene is TRBV19, the J gene TRBJ1-5, with D unresolved. The germline gives CDR1 LNHDA, CDR2 SQIVND (reference sequence). Trimming shortened V by 1 base and J by 4 bases, and 5 bases separated the two germline ends. This CDR3 spans 13 amino acids. CDR3 protein: CASSIGRNQPQHF. CDR3 bases: TGTGCCAGTAGTATAGGGAGAAATCAGCCCCAGCATTTT.

The V call is TRBV10-3, the J call TRBJ2-2; D might be TRBD2 (5 bases). V lost 4 bases and J 0 bases, leaving 9 bases between the germline ends. CDR3 length: 15 residues. Germline V gene sequence: CDR1 ENHRY, CDR2 SYGVKD. CDR3 residues: CAISAEAANTGELFF. In DNA form, the CDR3 reads TGTGCCATCAGTGCGGAGGCCGCGAACACCGGGGAGCTGTTTTTT.

J is TRBJ2-3 and V is TRBV6-1; 9 bases agree with TRBD2. Germline V gives CDR1 MNHNS, CDR2 SASEGT. V dropped 2 bases and J dropped 2; count of bases not matched to a gene: 8. The CDR3 sequence is 17 residues long. CDR3 loop: CASSEHFLAGTTDTQYF. CDR3 DNA sequence: TGTGCCAGCAGTGAACATTTCCTAGCGGGAACCACAGATACGCAGTATTTT.

The chain joins TRBV7-3 to TRBJ2-6; 7 bases fit TRBD2. With V trimmed by 4 bases and J by 1 base, 7 bases remained unmatched. The CDR3 is made up of 17 amino acids. Per the germline V gene, CDR1 is SGHTA and CDR2 is FQGTGA. CDR3 region: CASSSRDYQSGANVLTF. In DNA, the CDR3 is TGTGCCAGCAGCTCCCGGGACTATCAATCTGGGGCCAACGTCCTGACTTTC.

This clone showed up just once. The chain recombines TRBV11-2 with TRBJ2-2; D remains unclear. V shed 1 base and J shed 2 bases, with 11 bases lying between them. This CDR3 comprises 16 residues. In germline, CDR1 is SGHAT, CDR2 FQNNGV. The CDR3 reads CASSLVGRYNTGELFF. DNA for the CDR3: TGTGCCAGCAGCTTAGTCGGCAGATATAACACCGGGGAGCTGTTTTTT.

The rearrangement uses TRBV18 and TRBJ1-1, with 7 bases lining up with TRBD1. Trimming took 2 bases from V and 0 from J; bases not matched to a gene: 9. CDR3 length: 17 amino acids. In germline, CDR1 is KGHSH, CDR2 LQKENI. The CDR3 nucleotides read TGTGCCAGCTCACCATCGCAGGGGGTTATAATGAACACTGAAGCTTTCTTT. Residues: CASSPSQGVIMNTEAFF. Full variable domain (outside the CDR3, taken from reference TRBV18 and TRBJ1-1): NAGVMQNPRHLVRRRGQEARLRCSPMKGHSHVYWYRQLPEEGLKFMVYLQKENIIDESGMPKERFSAEFPKEGPSILRIQQVVRGDSAAYFCASSPSQGVIMNTEAFFGQGTRLTVV.

The V call is TRBV7-2, the J call TRBJ1-2, with D possibly being TRBD1 (6 bases). The CDR3 length is 12 residues. Trimming pared 5 bases from V and 4 bases from J, leaving 8 bases between. Germline loops: CDR1 SGHTA, CDR2 FQGNSA. CDR3 in amino acids: CASSRDIYGYTF. For the CDR3, the DNA is TGTGCCAGCAGCCGGGACATCTATGGCTACACCTTC.

The V gene is TRBV12-3 or TRBV12-4, the J gene TRBJ2-7; D gene ambiguous. This CDR3 spans 11 amino acids. The V end lost 3 bases, the J end lost 5 bases, and 5 bases lay between the germline ends. The CDR3 protein is CASSFRDEQYF. CDR3 sequence (DNA): TGTGCCAGCAGTTTCCGCGACGAGCAGTACTTC.

This rearrangement joins TRBV24-1 to TRBJ2-7; D is perhaps TRBD1 (7 bases). There are 14 residues in the CDR3. V lost 4 bases to trimming and J lost 4 bases, with 13 bases between them. Germline CDR1 is KGHDR and CDR2 is SFDVKD. The CDR3 DNA follows: TGTGCCACCAGTGAAGGAGGGGGCGGATACGAGCAGTACTTC. The encoded protein is CATSEGGGGYEQYF.

The chain links TRBV20-1 to TRBJ1-1, with D maybe TRBD1 (5 bases). Germline V gene data show CDR1 as DFQATT and CDR2 as SNEGSKA (reference sequence). The CDR3 is made up of 11 amino acids. Trimming took 1 base from V and 10 from J, leaving 10 bases between them. The CDR3 reads CSARAPGTAFF. CDR3 nucleotide sequence: TGCAGTGCTAGAGCGCCAGGGACAGCTTTCTTT.

This rearrangement joins TRBV29-1 to TRBJ2-3; 8 positions match TRBD1. Germline V gene sequence: CDR1 SQVTM, CDR2 ANQGSEA. This CDR3 has 16 amino acids. J lost 2 bases, V lost 5 bases, and 12 bases had no gene match. The DNA for the CDR3 is TGCAGCGTTTCCCGATTCCTGACAGGGGACACAGATACGCAGTATTTT. It is translated as CSVSRFLTGDTDTQYF.

The chain has TRBV2 and TRBJ2-5; D possibly corresponds to TRBD1 (6 bases). Trimming removed 4 bases at V and 4 bases at J, with 16 bases between. This CDR3 is built from 15 residues. Germline lookup yields CDR1 SNHLY and CDR2 FYNNEI. The CDR3 reads CASSAGTRDVETQYF. The CDR3 DNA reads as TGTGCCAGCAGTGCTGGGACACGGGACGTAGAGACCCAGTACTTC.

The V gene is TRBV9, the J gene TRBJ1-5; possibly TRBD1 for D (6 bases). This CDR3 has 14 amino acids. Germline assignment: CDR1 SGDLS and CDR2 YYNGEE. The V gene lost 4 bases and the J gene lost 8 bases, with 16 bases spanning the gap. CDR3 residues: CASSSGEEWEPQHF. The CDR3 DNA is TGTGCCAGCAGCTCAGGGGAGGAGTGGGAGCCCCAGCATTTT.

The V and J genes are TRBV29-1 and TRBJ1-5; D is ambiguous. CDR3 length equals 14 residues. Trimming took off 4 bases at V and 0 bases at J, with 10 bases between the two ends. CDR1 is SQVTM and CDR2 is ANQGSEA in the germline V gene. The CDR3 nucleotides are TGCAGCGTTGTTCTCGGGTATAGCAATCAGCCCCAGCATTTT. As protein: CSVVLGYSNQPQHF.

The chain is built from TRBV23-1 and TRBJ1-3; a weak D match, TRBD1 (5 bases). TRBV23-1 is an open reading frame, and its role is uncertain. Trimming left V 0 bases short and J 5 bases short, with 14 bases between. The CDR3 is made up of 16 amino acids. CDR3: CASSQSHRGQRNTIYF. The DNA for the CDR3 is TGCGCCAGCAGTCAATCACACCGGGGCCAACGAAACACCATATATTTT.

In this sample, this clone turned up once. V is TRBV19 and J is TRBJ1-2, with D uncertain. This CDR3 region has 13 residues. Trimming stripped 4 bases from V and 8 bases from J, with 14 bases between. CDR1 and CDR2 from the germline V gene are LNHDA and SQIVND (reference sequence). The CDR3 region is CASSNPFRGGYTF. The CDR3 DNA reads TGTGCCAGTAGTAACCCCTTTCGGGGAGGCTACACCTTC.

This clone is labeled medium-sized (0.01 to 0.1%). Written as DNA, the CDR3 is TGTGCCAGCAGCTTAGTGTTCGGGGTGACCGGAGTCTCACCCCTCCACTTT. Translation gives CASSLVFGVTGVSPLHF. The chain links TRBV11-2 to TRBJ1-6; D remains ambiguous. V was clipped by 1 base and J by 10 bases, with 20 bases between them. Germline loops: CDR1 SGHAT, CDR2 FQNNGV. CDR3 size: 17 residues.

The chain employs TRBV11-2 and TRBJ2-1, with no clear D. Germline loops: CDR1 SGHAT, CDR2 FQNNGV. V lost 0 bases, J lost 2 bases, and 11 bases lay in between. CDR3 length: 16 residues. The CDR3 reads CASSLERAAPYNEQFF. DNA of the CDR3: TGTGCCAGCAGCTTAGAACGGGCCGCCCCCTACAATGAGCAGTTCTTC.